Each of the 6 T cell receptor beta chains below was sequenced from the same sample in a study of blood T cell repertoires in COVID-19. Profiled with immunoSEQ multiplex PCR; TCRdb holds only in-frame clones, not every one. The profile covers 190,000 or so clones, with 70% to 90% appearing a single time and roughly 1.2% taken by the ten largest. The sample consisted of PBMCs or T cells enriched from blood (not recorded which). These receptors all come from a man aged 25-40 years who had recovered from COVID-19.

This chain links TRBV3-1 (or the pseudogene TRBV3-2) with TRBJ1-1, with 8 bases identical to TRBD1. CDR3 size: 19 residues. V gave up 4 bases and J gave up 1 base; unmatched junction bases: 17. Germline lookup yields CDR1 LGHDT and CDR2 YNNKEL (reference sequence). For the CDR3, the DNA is TGTGCCAGCAGCCCTTCGGGACAGGAGATCATGGACCAGAACACTGAAGCTTTCTTT. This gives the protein CASSPSGQEIMDQNTEAFF.

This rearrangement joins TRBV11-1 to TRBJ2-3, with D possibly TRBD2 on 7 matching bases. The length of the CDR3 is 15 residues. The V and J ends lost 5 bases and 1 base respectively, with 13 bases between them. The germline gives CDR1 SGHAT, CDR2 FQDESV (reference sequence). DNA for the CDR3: TGTGCCAGCAGCGCTGGGGAGGGGGGCACAGATACGCAGTATTTT. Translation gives CASSAGEGGTDTQYF.

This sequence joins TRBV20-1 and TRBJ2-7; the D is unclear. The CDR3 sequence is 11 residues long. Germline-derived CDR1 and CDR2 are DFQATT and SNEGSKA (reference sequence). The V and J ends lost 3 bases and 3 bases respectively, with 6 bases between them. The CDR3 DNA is TGCAGTGCTAGCGGAGTCTACGAGCAGTACTTC. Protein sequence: CSASGVYEQYF.

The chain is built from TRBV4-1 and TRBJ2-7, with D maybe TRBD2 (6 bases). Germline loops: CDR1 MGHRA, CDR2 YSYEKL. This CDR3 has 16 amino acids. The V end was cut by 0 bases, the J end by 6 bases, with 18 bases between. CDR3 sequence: CASSQDQRARVREQYF. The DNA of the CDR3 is TGCGCCAGCAGCCAAGATCAGCGGGCCCGGGTGCGCGAGCAGTACTTC.

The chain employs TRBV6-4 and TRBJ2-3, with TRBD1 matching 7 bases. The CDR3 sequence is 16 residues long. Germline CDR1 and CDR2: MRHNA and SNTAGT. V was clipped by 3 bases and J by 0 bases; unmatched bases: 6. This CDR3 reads CASSERTGTSTDTQYF. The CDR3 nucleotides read TGTGCCAGCAGTGAAAGGACAGGAACTAGCACAGATACGCAGTATTTT.

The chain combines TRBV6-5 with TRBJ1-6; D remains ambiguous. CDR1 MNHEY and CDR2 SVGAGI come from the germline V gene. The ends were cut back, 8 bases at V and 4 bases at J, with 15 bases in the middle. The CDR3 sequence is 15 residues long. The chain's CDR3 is CASRLEGAYNSPLHF. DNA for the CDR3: TGTGCCAGCCGGCTTGAAGGAGCATATAATTCACCCCTCCACTTT.